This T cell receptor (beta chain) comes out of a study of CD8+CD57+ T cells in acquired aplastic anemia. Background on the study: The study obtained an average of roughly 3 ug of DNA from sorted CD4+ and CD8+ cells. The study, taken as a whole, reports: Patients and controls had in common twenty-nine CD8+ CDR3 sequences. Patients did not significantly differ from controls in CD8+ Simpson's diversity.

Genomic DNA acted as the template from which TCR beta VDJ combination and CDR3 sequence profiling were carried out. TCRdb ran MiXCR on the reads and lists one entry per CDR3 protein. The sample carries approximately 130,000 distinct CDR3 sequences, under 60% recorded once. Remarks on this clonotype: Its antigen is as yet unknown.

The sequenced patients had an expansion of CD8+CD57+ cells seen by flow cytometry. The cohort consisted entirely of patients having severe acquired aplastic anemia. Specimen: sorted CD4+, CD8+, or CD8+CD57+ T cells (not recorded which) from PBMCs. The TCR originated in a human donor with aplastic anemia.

CDR3 sequence: CASSDQGPSQPQHF. CDR3 nucleotide sequence: TGTGCCAGCAGTGACCAAGGGCCGAGTCAGCCCCAGCATTTT. The chain employs TRBV6-1 and TRBJ1-5; no firm D call. Germline CDR1 is MNHNS and CDR2 is SASEGT. CDR3 length: 14 amino acids. V lost 3 bases and J lost 6, with 12 bases in between.